This is a list of T cell receptor beta chains from one sample in a study of a mutant IDH1 vaccine in newly diagnosed glioma. The antigens these receptors bind are not known. Clones were read by immunoSEQ multiplex PCR, and TCRdb kept only the in-frame ones, dropping some. The sample yields some 59,000 clones, approximately 91% seen once. Sequenced here: PBMCs, sampled from a glioma patient whose treatment included an IDH1 peptide vaccine. The receptors were gathered from a man aged 40-49 years with glioma. CDR3s include the opening cysteine and the closing phenylalanine or tryptophan. A D gene is named only where the DNA matches it firmly. The size of a clone is reported for some rows only, either as once, few or many, or as a class for expanded clones.

j_gene	v_gene	abundance	d_gene	CDR3aa	CDR3nt
TRBJ2-6	TRBV12-1	once	-	CASSGIGQSRANVLTF	TGTGCCAGCAGCGGCATAGGACAAAGTCGGGCCAACGTCCTGACTTTC
TRBJ1-5	TRBV28	-	TRBD1	CASSLQGARGQPQHF	TGTGCCAGCAGTTTACAGGGGGCGCGTGGTCAGCCCCAGCATTTT
TRBJ2-1	TRBV7-2	once	TRBD2	CASSLRTSGHNEQFF	TGTGCCAGCAGCTTAAGGACTAGCGGCCACAATGAGCAGTTCTTC
TRBJ2-3	TRBV4-2	-	TRBD2	CASSQEGAVRPSGRVVTQYF	TGTGCCAGCAGCCAAGAAGGAGCAGTACGGCCCAGCGGGAGAGTGGTCACGCAGTATTTT
TRBJ1-1	TRBV19	-	-	CASRQGGMNTEAFF	TGTGCCAGTAGGCAGGGAGGCATGAACACTGAAGCTTTCTTT
TRBJ2-7	TRBV4-1	-	-	CASSLRDTLSYEQYF	TGCGCCAGCAGCCTCCGGGACACACTCTCCTACGAGCAGTACTTC
TRBJ1-6	TRBV19	-	TRBD1	CASSVQGAGNSPLHF	TGTGCCAGTAGTGTGCAGGGGGCGGGAAATTCACCCCTCCACTTT
TRBJ2-2	TRBV15	-	-	CATSTRTGELFF	TGTGCCACCAGCACCAGAACCGGGGAGCTGTTTTTT
TRBJ1-4	TRBV11-2	-	-	CASSLWSNEKLFF	TGTGCCAGCAGTCTATGGTCTAATGAAAAACTGTTTTTT
TRBJ1-1	TRBV6-6	-	-	CASRDTQNTEAFF	TGTGCCTCCCGGGACACACAGAACACTGAAGCTTTCTTT
TRBJ1-2	TRBV12-2	-	-	CASRLMAGQIFNYGYTF	TGTGCAAGTCGCCTCATGGCGGGGCAGATTTTTAACTATGGCTACACCTTC
TRBJ1-6	TRBV28	-	TRBD1	CASSFARQGSYNSPLHF	TGTGCCAGCAGTTTCGCGAGACAGGGGTCCTATAATTCACCCCTCCACTTT
TRBJ2-1	TRBV18	-	TRBD1	CASSNKGTGDNEQFF	TGTGCCAGTTCAAATAAGGGGACAGGGGACAATGAGCAGTTCTTC
TRBJ2-1	TRBV28	-	TRBD1	CASSSPGQGYNEQFF	TGTGCCAGCAGCTCACCGGGACAGGGGTACAATGAGCAGTTCTTC
TRBJ1-1	TRBV27	-	-	CASSLMGGTEAFF	TGTGCCAGCAGTTTAATGGGGGGCACTGAAGCTTTCTTT
TRBJ2-3	TRBV6-6	-	TRBD1	CASSFDRGADTQYF	TGTGCCAGCAGTTTCGACAGGGGCGCAGATACGCAGTATTTT
TRBJ2-1	TRBV5-1	-	TRBD2	CASSPAAGPYNEQFF	TGCGCCAGCAGCCCAGCAGCGGGGCCCTACAATGAGCAGTTCTTC
TRBJ2-3	TRBV10-3	-	TRBD2	CAITDGTSGRVGDTQYF	TGTGCCATCACCGATGGGACTAGCGGGAGGGTGGGAGATACGCAGTATTTT
TRBJ1-5	TRBV30	once	-	CAWSVRSGLVDSNQPQHF	TGTGCCTGGAGTGTACGTTCGGGTTTAGTTGATAGCAATCAGCCCCAGCATTTT
TRBJ2-7	TRBV6-1	-	-	CASRVGQFDEQYF	TGTGCCAGTAGGGTTGGGCAGTTTGACGAGCAGTACTTC
TRBJ1-3	TRBV18	-	-	CASSPIRDLAGNTIYF	TGTGCCAGCTCACCGATTCGGGACTTGGCTGGAAACACCATATATTTT
TRBJ2-5	TRBV5-1	-	-	CASSSPGGVGPQETQYF	TGCGCCAGCAGCTCCCCAGGGGGGGTGGGGCCCCAAGAGACCCAGTACTTC